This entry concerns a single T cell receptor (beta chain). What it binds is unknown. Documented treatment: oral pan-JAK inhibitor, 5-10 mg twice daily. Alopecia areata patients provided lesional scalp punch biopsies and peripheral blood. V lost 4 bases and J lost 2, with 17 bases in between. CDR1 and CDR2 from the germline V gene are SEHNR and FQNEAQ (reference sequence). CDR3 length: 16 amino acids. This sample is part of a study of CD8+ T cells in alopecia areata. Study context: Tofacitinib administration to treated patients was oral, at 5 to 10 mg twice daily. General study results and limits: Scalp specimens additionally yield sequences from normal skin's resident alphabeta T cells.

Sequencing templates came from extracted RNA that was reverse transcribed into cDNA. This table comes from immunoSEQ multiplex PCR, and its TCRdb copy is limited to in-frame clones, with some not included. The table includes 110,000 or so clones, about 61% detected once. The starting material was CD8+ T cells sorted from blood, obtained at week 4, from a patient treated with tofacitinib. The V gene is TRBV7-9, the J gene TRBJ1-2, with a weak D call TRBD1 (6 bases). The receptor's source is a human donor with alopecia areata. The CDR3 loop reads CASSSFRDNINYGYTF. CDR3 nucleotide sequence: TGTGCCAGCAGCTCGTTCCGGGACAACATAAACTATGGCTACACCTTC.